This T cell receptor beta chain was identified during a study of shared clonotypes between healthy human individuals. Authors' data handling: Filtering differed for immunoSEQ, which gave only junction sequences without quality scores. Using immunoSEQ multiplex PCR, the repertoire was profiled, and TCRdb retains in-frame clones only, with some absent. Clonal size and the V and J genes are those of that table, whereas D and trimming came from the DNA. The repertoire holds roughly 2.4 million clones, with approximately 94% as singletons. The V gene lost 7 bases and the J gene lost 9 bases, with 7 bases spanning the gap. The CDR3 runs to 10 residues. There were only Caucasian adults among the donors, and all lived in Nashville, Tennessee.

This TCR was sampled from a man between 18 and 29 years old in good health. The V and J genes are TRBV6-7 and TRBJ1-5; no definite D call. TRBV6-7 is identified as an open reading frame with a role that is uncertain. Sequencing used naive CD4+ T cells sorted from blood. This sample's subset: CD45RA+ positively selected. CDR3 bases: TGTGCCAGCATCAAGTGGCCCCAGCATTTT. Translated: CASIKWPQHF.